This TCR beta chain was recovered during a study of beta chain features in type 1 diabetes. Germline-derived CDR1 and CDR2 are MNHNS and SASEGT. V lost 8 bases and J lost 6, with 16 bases in between. The CDR3 runs to 14 residues. General study findings and limits: Shorter TCRB CDR3s, moderately but significantly so, marked every one of the four CD4+ subsets in Type 1 diabetes patients. Insertions were fewer and deletions more numerous at VDJ junctions in type 1 diabetes patients.

Expressed TCRB transcripts were sequenced, since all the RNA that had been isolated was reverse transcribed. The method was immunoSEQ multiplex PCR; TCRdb's version includes in-frame clones alone and lacks a portion of them. Of around 160,000 clones listed, 6.5% to 10% were seen once; the top ten hold around 0.56%. Remarks on this clone: As yet, its antigen is unknown.

The V call is TRBV6-1, the J call TRBJ1-4; no clear D gene. Specimen: central memory CD4+ T cells from blood. The source of this sequence is a woman in her late teens or twenties with type 1 diabetes. In DNA, the CDR3 is TGTGCCAGCTTCAATGGAGGTGGGGATGAAAAACTGTTTTTT. It translates to CASFNGGGDEKLFF.